These T cell receptor beta chains were read from a single sample in a study of memory CD4+ T cells and cytomegalovirus serostatus. The method was immunoSEQ multiplex PCR; TCRdb's version includes in-frame clones alone and lacks a portion of them. The data show more than 35,000 clones, with 79% seen just once and roughly 5.7% held by the top ten. Specimen: memory CD4+ T cells from blood. These receptors originate from an adult in good health and CMV-seropositive. Each CDR3 is given with its conserved first and last residue. D genes are given only for firm matches.

j_call d_call v_call cdr3_aa
TRBJ2-5 TRBD2 TRBV7-7 CASSYGGGAQYF
TRBJ1-1 NA TRBV19 CASSQGRGTEAFF
TRBJ2-3 NA TRBV11-2 CASSLAQGLTQYF
TRBJ1-1 TRBD1 TRBV5-1 CASSLMTGSNTEAFF
TRBJ2-3 NA TRBV5-6 CASSFYAGDWDTQYF
TRBJ1-1 NA TRBV5-5 CASSPGELLLEAFF
TRBJ2-1 NA TRBV6-1 CASSEGQGLSYNEQFF
TRBJ1-3 NA TRBV5-1 CASSLEGNSGNTIYF
TRBJ1-5 NA TRBV5-1 CASSLEPGGGNQPQHF
TRBJ2-7 NA TRBV7-9 CASSWTTSYEQYF
TRBJ2-2 NA TRBV4-3 CASSQAGRGRATGELFF
TRBJ2-3 TRBD2 TRBV7-8 CASSLGLAGVDTQYF
TRBJ2-5 NA TRBV7-9 CASSFGEETQYF
TRBJ2-5 TRBD2 TRBV10-3 CAISPRASGGQETQYF
TRBJ1-2 NA TRBV6-5 CASKKTGYDGYTF
TRBJ2-2 NA TRBV7-2 CASSLAWGADGELFF
TRBJ1-1 TRBD1 TRBV6-5 CASSYTGTGPNTEAFF
TRBJ2-7 TRBD1 TRBV28 CASSLQGSDREQYF